Shown below are 12 T cell receptor beta chains from a single sample sequenced in a study of blood T cell repertoires in COVID-19. The data were produced by immunoSEQ multiplex PCR, yet TCRdb's version contains in-frame clones alone and is incomplete. Here the sample spans about 67,000 clones, about four fifths being singletons. Sequencing input: peripheral blood. Receptors originate from a woman in her sixties or seventies with acute or convalescent COVID-19.

Only a few counts were recorded for this clone. The chain couples TRBV10-3 to TRBJ2-7, with unresolved D. Germline loops: CDR1 ENHRY, CDR2 SYGVKD. This CDR3 is 14 amino acids long. V lost 6 bases and J lost 3, with 15 bases in between. The DNA for the CDR3 is TGTGCCATCAGGGGCCCCTCCGAAGGCTACGAGCAGTACTTC. Translation gives CAIRGPSEGYEQYF.

This clone turned up a few times. This rearrangement joins TRBV10-1 to TRBJ1-1; TRBD1 matches at 7 bases. After removal of 1 base from V and 0 bases from J, the junction contained 2 bases not matched to a gene. The CDR3 consists of 15 residues. The germline gives CDR1 WNHNN, CDR2 SYGVQD (reference sequence). The CDR3 here is CASSEYRGLNTEAFF. The CDR3 DNA sequence: TGCGCCAGCAGTGAGTACAGGGGCTTGAACACTGAAGCTTTCTTT.

A single count supports this clone. The chain employs TRBV28 and TRBJ2-1; 10 nucleotides match TRBD2. V lost 7 bases, J lost 9 bases, and 9 bases stayed unmatched. The CDR3 has 14 amino acids. The V gene's germline CDR1 is MDHEN and CDR2 SYDVKM. Written as DNA, the CDR3 is TGTGCCAGCAAGGGAGCGGGGGGGGCCGGTGAGCAGTTCTTC. This codes for CASKGAGGAGEQFF.

The chain recombines TRBV6-5 with TRBJ1-1; 8 nucleotides match TRBD1. Germline V CDR1 and CDR2: MNHEY, SVGAGI. The CDR3 length is 15 residues. Trimming took 0 bases from V and 1 from J; bases not matched to a gene: 1. The CDR3 DNA sequence: TGTGCCAGCAGTTACTCACAGGGGGGGAACACTGAAGCTTTCTTT. It translates to CASSYSQGGNTEAFF.

This clone has more than one count but fewer than ten. This chain links TRBV4-1 with TRBJ1-2; D is possibly TRBD1 (6 bases). Trimming pared 7 bases from V and 1 base from J, leaving 13 bases between. The CDR3 has 14 amino acids. Germline V gives CDR1 MGHRA, CDR2 YSYEKL. CDR3 in amino acids: CASTEGVYNYGYTF. The CDR3 nucleotides read TGCGCCAGCACCGAGGGGGTGTATAACTATGGCTACACCTTC.

The V gene is TRBV6-6, the J gene TRBJ2-4; 10 nucleotides match TRBD1. Trimming at V came to 3 bases and at J to 7 bases, leaving 3 bases not matched to a gene. The CDR3 spans 14 residues. Germline loops: CDR1 MNHNY, CDR2 SVGAGI (reference sequence). Written as DNA, the CDR3 is TGTGCCAGCAGTTATGGACAGGGGGACAACATTCAGTACTTC. Protein sequence: CASSYGQGDNIQYF.

This chain links TRBV5-1 with TRBJ1-1; 11 nucleotides align to TRBD1. The CDR3 sequence is 16 residues long. Losses at the gene ends were 3 bases for V and 5 bases for J; bases not matched to a gene: 9. The germline CDR1 and CDR2 sequences are SGHRS and YFSETQ. The CDR3 loop is CASSWNSGTGGTEAFF. The CDR3 DNA reads as TGCGCCAGCAGCTGGAACTCCGGGACAGGGGGAACTGAAGCTTTCTTT.

The gene calls are TRBV7-9 and TRBJ1-3; D gene uncertain. The germline CDR1 and CDR2 sequences are SEHNR and FQNEAQ (reference sequence). The CDR3 runs 16 residues. V was cut by 5 bases and J by 0 bases, with 14 bases left in between. For the CDR3, the DNA is TGTGCCAGCAGCCCTGCGGGGTGGCGCTCTGGAAACACCATATATTTT. Translated: CASSPAGWRSGNTIYF.

The chain joins TRBV29-1 to TRBJ1-3; TRBD1 matches at 7 bases. The CDR3 is made up of 14 amino acids. Germline loops: CDR1 SQVTM, CDR2 ANQGSEA. J was trimmed by 2 bases and V by 6 bases; bases with no gene match: 7. The CDR3 bases are TGCAGCGTGGGATCCGGGACAGCTGGAAACACCATATATTTT. It encodes CSVGSGTAGNTIYF.

The chain uses TRBV27 and TRBJ1-5; no clear D. Germline CDR1 and CDR2: MNHEY and SMNVEV (reference sequence). CDR3 length: 13 amino acids. Trimming left V 5 bases short and J 6 bases short, with 11 bases between. The CDR3 sequence is CASSASRFQPQHF. In DNA form, the CDR3 reads TGTGCCAGCAGTGCCTCTCGGTTTCAGCCCCAGCATTTT.

In this sample, this clone turned up a few times. This chain joins TRBV7-2 and TRBJ1-2; TRBD1 aligns across 8 bases. Germline lookup yields CDR1 SGHTA and CDR2 FQGNSA. CDR3 length equals 15 residues. V shed 5 bases and J 8 bases; nucleotides not matched to a gene: 13. DNA for the CDR3: TGTGCCAGCAGCCCGTGGACAGGGTTTAGTGAAGGCTACACCTTC. Amino acids: CASSPWTGFSEGYTF.

This clone occurred once. V and J are TRBV7-2 and TRBJ2-7, with TRBD2 identical over 8 bases. J gave up 3 bases and V 2 bases, and 3 bases lay outside the gene matches. The V gene's germline CDR1 is SGHTA and CDR2 FQGNSA. The CDR3 sequence is 14 residues long. CDR3: CASSLRRGDYEQYF. The DNA for the CDR3 is TGTGCCAGCAGCTTAAGGCGGGGGGACTACGAGCAGTACTTC.